This passage covers 8 T cell receptor beta chains from one sample sequenced in a study of CD8 T cells in Susac syndrome. When the RNA was reverse transcribed, random hexamers were used with an input of about 0.5 to 1 ug. In TCRdb, the immunoSEQ multiplex PCR reads were re-called with MiXCR into one record per CDR3 protein. The sample lists under 200,000 distinct CDR3 sequences; roughly 95% were seen once. The sequencing input was CD4+ T cells from PBMCs. The receptors derive from a human donor with Susac syndrome.

J is TRBJ1-2 and V is TRBV2; D not certain. The CDR3 totals 12 residues. Germline-derived CDR1 and CDR2 are SNHLY and FYNNEI. The ends were cut back, 6 bases at V and 4 bases at J, with 9 bases in the middle. The CDR3 region has the DNA TGTGCCAGCAGACCTCCTAGCTATGGCTACACCTTC. Its protein is CASRPPSYGYTF.

The chain recombines TRBV19 with TRBJ1-5, with 9 bases lining up with TRBD1. Germline V gene sequence: CDR1 LNHDA, CDR2 SQIVND (reference sequence). The V gene end was trimmed by 7 bases and the J gene end by 4 bases; junction bases not matched to a gene: 5. CDR3 size: 14 residues. The CDR3 DNA sequence: TGTGCCAGTACCACCGGGACAGGGAATCAGCCCCAGCATTTT. It codes for CASTTGTGNQPQHF.

J is TRBJ2-3 and V is TRBV29-1; the D call may be TRBD1 or TRBD2 (5 bases each). V dropped 6 bases and J dropped 3 bases, with 19 bases sitting between them. There are 15 residues in the CDR3. Germline V CDR1 and CDR2: SQVTM, ANQGSEA. The CDR3 loop reads CSVNGISTGTDTQYF. The CDR3 DNA is TGCAGCGTGAACGGGATCAGCACAGGAACAGATACGCAGTATTTT.

This sequence joins TRBV7-9 and TRBJ1-1; 9 positions match TRBD1. The V segment lost 4 bases and the J segment 6 bases; nucleotides outside the gene matches: 3. The CDR3 runs 13 residues. CDR1 is SEHNR, CDR2 FQNEAQ, per germline (reference sequence). CDR3 sequence: CASSSTGGSEAFF. In DNA, the CDR3 is TGTGCCAGCAGCTCAACAGGGGGCTCTGAAGCTTTCTTT.

Only one count was recorded for this clonotype. V gene TRBV27 combines with J gene TRBJ2-7, with no clear D. The V end was cut by 6 bases, the J end by 5 bases, with 32 bases between. The germline CDR1 and CDR2 sequences are MNHEY and SMNVEV (reference sequence). The CDR3 has 19 amino acids. CDR3 sequence (DNA): TGTGCCAGCAGCACCCTCCGGTCCGAGGTACTCGACAAGATGGACGAGCAGTACGTC. Its protein is CASSTLRSEVLDKMDEQYV.

The chain recombines TRBV6-5 with TRBJ1-1, with 7 bases that match TRBD1. The CDR3 runs to 13 residues. In germline, CDR1 is MNHEY, CDR2 SVGAGI. V dropped 6 bases and J dropped 3; count of bases not matched to a gene: 4. The CDR3 loop reads CASSRDSYTEAFF. The DNA for the CDR3 is TGTGCCAGCAGCAGGGACAGTTACACTGAAGCTTTCTTT.

J is TRBJ2-7 and V is TRBV9; 10 bases align to TRBD2. The CDR3 has 13 residues. With V trimmed by 5 bases and J by 5 bases, 4 bases remained unmatched. Germline V lookup: CDR1 SGDLS, CDR2 YYNGEE. For the CDR3, the DNA is TGTGCCAGCAGTCTGGGACTAGCGCACGAGCAGTACTTC. This sequence encodes CASSLGLAHEQYF.

The V call is TRBV6-2 or TRBV6-3, the J call TRBJ1-1; no clear D. Between the trimmed V and J ends, which lost 2 bases and 10 bases, there was a span of 11 bases. CDR3 size: 12 residues. Germline V lookup: CDR1 MNHEY, CDR2 SVGEGT. CDR3 nucleotide sequence: TGTGCCAGCAGTTACAGCGGGAGGCGAGCTTTCTTT. As protein: CASSYSGRRAFF.